The clone carrying this T cell receptor (beta chain) was seen only once. The target antigen is unknown. Trimming cost V 4 bases and J 5 bases; bases outside gene matches: 4. This CDR3 region has 13 residues. Germline CDR1 and CDR2: SNHLY and FYNNEI. The data stem from a study of OX40 agonist ivuxolimab in advanced cancers. Study summary: Three patients responded partially, comprising one with hepatocellular carcinoma and two with cutaneous melanoma.

Overall study findings and caveats: Averaging showed that CD8+ T cells had more expanded clones than CD4+ did.

TCRdb's copy holds only in-frame clones and misses some; the assay was immunoSEQ multiplex PCR. The profile shows over 90,000 clones, roughly nine tenths of them singletons. Sequenced material: CD4+ or CD8+ T cells sorted from blood, taken in a trial of the OX40 agonist ivuxolimab. The J gene is TRBJ2-5, the V gene TRBV2; TRBD1 aligns across 7 bases. This clonotype originated in an adult with an advanced solid tumor such as melanoma, head and neck, liver or kidney cancer. This CDR3 is CASSGQGWETQYF. CDR3 bases: TGTGCCAGCAGTGGACAGGGCTGGGAGACCCAGTACTTC.